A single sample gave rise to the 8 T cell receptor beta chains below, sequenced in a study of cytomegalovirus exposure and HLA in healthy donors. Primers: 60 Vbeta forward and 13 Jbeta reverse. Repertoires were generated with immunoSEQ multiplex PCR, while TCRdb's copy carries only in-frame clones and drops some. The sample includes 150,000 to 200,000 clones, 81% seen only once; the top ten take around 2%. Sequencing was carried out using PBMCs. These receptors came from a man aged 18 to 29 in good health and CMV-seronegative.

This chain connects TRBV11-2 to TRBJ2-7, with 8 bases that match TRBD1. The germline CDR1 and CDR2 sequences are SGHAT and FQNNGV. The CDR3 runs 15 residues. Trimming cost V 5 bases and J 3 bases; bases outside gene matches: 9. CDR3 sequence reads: CASSQRDRPFYEQYF. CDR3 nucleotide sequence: TGTGCCAGCAGCCAACGGGACAGGCCGTTCTACGAGCAGTACTTC.

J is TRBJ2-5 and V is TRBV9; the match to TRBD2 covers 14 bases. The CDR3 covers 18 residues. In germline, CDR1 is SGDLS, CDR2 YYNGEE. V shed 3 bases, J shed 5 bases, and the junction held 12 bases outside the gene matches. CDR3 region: CASSATGTSGSRGETQYF. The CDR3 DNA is TGTGCCAGCAGCGCGACCGGGACTAGCGGGAGTAGGGGTGAGACCCAGTACTTC.

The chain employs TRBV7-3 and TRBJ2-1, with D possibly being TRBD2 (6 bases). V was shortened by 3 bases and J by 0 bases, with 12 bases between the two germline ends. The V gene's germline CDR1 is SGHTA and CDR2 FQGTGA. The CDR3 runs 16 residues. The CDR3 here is CASSLGGLLSYNEQFF. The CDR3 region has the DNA TGTGCCAGCAGCTTGGGGGGATTACTCTCCTACAATGAGCAGTTCTTC.

The CDR3 loop is CASSRPGLGSYEQYF. The CDR3 bases are TGTGCCAGCAGCCGACCGGGACTAGGCTCCTACGAGCAGTACTTC. The rearrangement links TRBV4-2 to TRBJ2-5; 8 nucleotides match TRBD2. TRBJ2-7 explains the end of the DNA better; the J call may be wrong. CDR3 length: 15 amino acids. Germline V gene data show CDR1 as LGHNA and CDR2 as YNFKEQ.

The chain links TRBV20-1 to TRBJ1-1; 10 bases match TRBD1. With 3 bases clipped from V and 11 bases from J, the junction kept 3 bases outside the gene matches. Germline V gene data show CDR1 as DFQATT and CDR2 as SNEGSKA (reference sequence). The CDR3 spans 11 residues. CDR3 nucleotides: TGCAGTGCTAGTCGACAGGGGGCGGCTTTCTTT. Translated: CSASRQGAAFF.

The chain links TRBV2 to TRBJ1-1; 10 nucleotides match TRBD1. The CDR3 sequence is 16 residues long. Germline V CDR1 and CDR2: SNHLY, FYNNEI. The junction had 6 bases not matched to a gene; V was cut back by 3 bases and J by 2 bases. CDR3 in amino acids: CASSDGQGVANTEAFF. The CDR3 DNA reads TGTGCCAGCAGTGATGGACAGGGGGTGGCAAACACTGAAGCTTTCTTT.

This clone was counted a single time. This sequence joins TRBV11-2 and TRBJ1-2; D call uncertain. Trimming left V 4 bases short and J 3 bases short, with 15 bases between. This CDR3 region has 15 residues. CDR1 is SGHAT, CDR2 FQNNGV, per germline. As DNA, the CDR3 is TGTGCCAGCAGCTCACTACCTGATAGGTACTATGGCTACACCTTC. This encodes CASSSLPDRYYGYTF.

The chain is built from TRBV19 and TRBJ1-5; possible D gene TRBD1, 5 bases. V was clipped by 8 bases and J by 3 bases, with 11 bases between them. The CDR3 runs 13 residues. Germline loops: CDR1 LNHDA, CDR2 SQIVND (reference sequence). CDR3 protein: CASGAGLNQPQHF. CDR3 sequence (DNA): TGTGCCAGTGGGGCAGGCCTCAATCAGCCCCAGCATTTT. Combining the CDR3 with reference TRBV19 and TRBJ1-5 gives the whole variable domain DGGITQSPKYLFRKEGQNVTLSCEQNLNHDAMYWYRQDPGQGLRLIYYSQIVNDFQKGDIAEGYSVSREKKESFPLTVTSAQKNPTAFYLCASGAGLNQPQHFGDGTRLSIL.